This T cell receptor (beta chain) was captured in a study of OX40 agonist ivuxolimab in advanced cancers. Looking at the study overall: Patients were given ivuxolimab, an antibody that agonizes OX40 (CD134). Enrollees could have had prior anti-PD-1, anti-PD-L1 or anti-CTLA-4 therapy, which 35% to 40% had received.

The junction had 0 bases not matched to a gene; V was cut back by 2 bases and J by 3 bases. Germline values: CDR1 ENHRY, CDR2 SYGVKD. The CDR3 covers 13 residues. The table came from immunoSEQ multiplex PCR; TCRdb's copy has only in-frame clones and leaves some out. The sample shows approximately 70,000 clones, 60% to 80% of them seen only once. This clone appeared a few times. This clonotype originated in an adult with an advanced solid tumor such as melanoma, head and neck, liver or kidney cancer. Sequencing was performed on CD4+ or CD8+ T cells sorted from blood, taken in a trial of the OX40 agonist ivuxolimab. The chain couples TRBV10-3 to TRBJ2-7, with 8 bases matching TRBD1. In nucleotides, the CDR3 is TGTGCCATCAGTGAGGGACAGGGCTACGAGCAGTACTTC. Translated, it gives CAISEGQGYEQYF.